Described below is a single TCR beta chain sequence and its context. This sample is drawn from a study of human T cells and chemical hapten exposure. Study information: Patch tests put 0.01% DPC on the upper back, read at 6 days.

As to time point: patch test 3, about 24 weeks after DPC sensitization. Treatment here: therapeutic diphenylcyclopropenone sensitization with weekly scalp DPC. People who gave samples had alopecia, were 18 to 70 years old, and were suitable for DPC. The V gene end was trimmed by 0 bases and the J gene end by 6 bases; junction bases not matched to a gene: 10. The CDR3 runs 17 residues. In germline, CDR1 is MGHRA, CDR2 YSYEKL. TCRdb independently ran MiXCR on the RACE reads; one entry per CDR3 protein. The table records around 85,000 distinct CDR3 sequences, 10% to 15% of them present only once. The V gene is TRBV4-1, the J gene TRBJ2-7, with TRBD2 identical over 11 bases. Sequenced material: whole blood, taken in connection with sensitization to the hapten diphenylcyclopropenone (DPC). The receptor was isolated from a woman aged 45-60 years with alopecia areata. Some clones in this sample may be carry-over from other donors' samples. CDR3 protein: CASSQEGTSGVGGEQYF. The CDR3 nucleotides read TGCGCCAGCAGCCAAGAAGGGACTAGCGGAGTTGGGGGCGAGCAGTACTTC.